These 24 T cell receptor beta chains were all obtained from the same sample, sequenced in a study of PD-1 blockade in mismatch repair-deficient tumors (dated by TCRdb to the late 2010s). The library was built by means of the immunoSEQ multiplex PCR assay. TCRdb obtained this table from immuneACCESS and retained in-frame rearrangements with V and J assigned. These tables miss some clones; where compared with another copy, unresolved V genes account for less than half of the shortfall, and the remainder is unexplained. Recorded for this sample are about 51,000 clones; roughly 80% of them occurred a single time. The ten largest clones take up over 7.5% of the sample. Sequenced here: peripheral blood, sampled more than 19 weeks after starting pembrolizumab. The receptors were gathered from an adult with mismatch repair-deficient cancer.

The chain couples TRBV13 to TRBJ1-1; TRBD1 is a possible D gene (5 bases). V lost 4 bases and J 2 bases, leaving 8 bases between the germline ends. The germline gives CDR1 PRHDT, CDR2 FYEKMQ (reference sequence). The CDR3 runs to 13 residues. The CDR3 DNA reads as TGTGCCAGCAGCTCCAGGGATAACACTGAAGCTTTCTTT. Translating it yields CASSSRDNTEAFF.

V is TRBV15 and J is TRBJ2-7; TRBD1 matches at 7 bases. Germline trimming cut 0 bases from V and 2 bases from J; bases unmatched to any gene: 4. Germline-derived CDR1 and CDR2 are LNHNV and YYDKDF (reference sequence). The CDR3 extends over 15 amino acids. CDR3 bases: TGTGCCACCAGCAGAGAAGACAGGGAGCCCTACGAGCAGTACTTC. Protein product: CATSREDREPYEQYF.

The V gene is TRBV7-9, the J gene TRBJ2-5; TRBD1 is a possible D gene (5 bases). The J call is in doubt because the DNA end fits TRBJ2-7 better. Germline V gene data show CDR1 as SEHNR and CDR2 as FQNEAQ (reference sequence). There are 14 residues in the CDR3. The CDR3 DNA reads TGTGCCAGCAGTCCTACAGGTAGCTCCTACGAGCAGTACTTC. It specifies CASSPTGSSYEQYF.

The chain has TRBV5-1 and TRBJ1-2, with TRBD1 identical over 8 bases. CDR3 length: 14 residues. V shed 4 bases, J shed 6 bases, and the junction held 8 bases outside the gene matches. Germline V gene sequence: CDR1 SGHRS, CDR2 YFSETQ. Here the CDR3 reads CASSVGQGVDGYTF. Here the CDR3 DNA reads TGCGCCAGCAGCGTCGGACAGGGCGTGGATGGCTACACCTTC.

The rearrangement uses TRBV29-1 and TRBJ2-1; TRBD2 matches at 9 bases. Looked up from germline, CDR1 is SQVTM and CDR2 is ANQGSEA. The V and J ends lost 6 bases and 6 bases, in that order; junction bases with no gene match: 6. The CDR3 contains 13 residues. The DNA of the CDR3 is TGCAGCGTCGACAGCGGGGGGATCAATGAGCAGTTCTTC. Its translation: CSVDSGGINEQFF.

The J gene is TRBJ1-2, the V gene TRBV5-5; a weak D match, TRBD1 (6 bases). The germline V and J ends were trimmed by 0 bases and 7 bases, with 13 bases remaining between them. The CDR3 sequence is 14 residues long. The germline V gene encodes CDR1 SGHKS and CDR2 YYEKEE (reference sequence). CDR3 residues: CASSLEWSGAGYTF. The CDR3 DNA reads as TGTGCCAGCAGCTTGGAGTGGTCAGGGGCTGGCTACACCTTC.

The chain carries TRBV27 and TRBJ1-1, with D unresolved. Germline assignment: CDR1 MNHEY and CDR2 SMNVEV (reference sequence). Trimming pared 2 bases from V and 0 bases from J, leaving 4 bases between. The CDR3 contains 13 residues. CDR3 protein: CASSLALNTEAFF. CDR3 in DNA: TGTGCCAGCAGTTTAGCATTGAACACTGAAGCTTTCTTT.

CDR3 nucleotides: TGCAGCGTTGTCCCACCAACAAACTACAATGAGCAGTTCTTC. Amino acids: CSVVPPTNYNEQFF. The chain couples TRBV29-1 to TRBJ2-1; D ambiguous. Trimming shortened V by 4 bases and J by 3 bases, and 13 bases separated the two germline ends. Germline V gives CDR1 SQVTM, CDR2 ANQGSEA. This CDR3 is built from 14 residues.

The chain combines TRBV10-1 with TRBJ2-1; 10 bases are shared with TRBD2. CDR1 is WNHNN, CDR2 SYGVQD, per germline (reference sequence). This CDR3 has 16 residues. Losses at the gene ends were 3 bases for V and 1 base for J; bases not matched to a gene: 3. The chain's CDR3 is CASSDATSGSYNEQFF. The CDR3 DNA reads TGCGCCAGCAGTGATGCGACTAGCGGGTCCTACAATGAGCAGTTCTTC.

The rearrangement joins TRBV11-2 to TRBJ1-4, with 12 bases that match TRBD1. With 3 bases clipped from V and 2 bases from J, the junction kept 10 bases outside the gene matches. Germline V gene data show CDR1 as SGHAT and CDR2 as FQNNGV. This CDR3 region has 19 residues. The CDR3 loop reads CASSFQGQGATVTNEKLFF. The CDR3 nucleotides read TGTGCCAGCAGCTTTCAGGGACAGGGGGCGACCGTGACTAATGAAAAACTGTTTTTT.

This sequence joins TRBV19 and TRBJ2-3; no firm D call. Germline CDR1 is LNHDA and CDR2 is SQIVND (reference sequence). V was shortened by 3 bases and J by 0 bases, with 16 bases between the two germline ends. The CDR3 contains 17 residues. CDR3 protein: CASSIGSGKVSTDTQYF. In DNA form, the CDR3 reads TGTGCCAGTAGTATTGGGTCAGGAAAGGTTAGCACAGATACGCAGTATTTT. Looking up the rest from reference TRBV19 and TRBJ2-3 gives the full variable domain: DGGITQSPKYLFRKEGQNVTLSCEQNLNHDAMYWYRQDPGQGLRLIYYSQIVNDFQKGDIAEGYSVSREKKESFPLTVTSAQKNPTAFYLCASSIGSGKVSTDTQYFGPGTRLTVL.

The chain has TRBV4-1 and TRBJ1-2, with 7 bases matching TRBD1. This CDR3 contains 16 residues. Germline lookup yields CDR1 MGHRA and CDR2 YSYEKL. The ends lost 1 base at V and 4 bases at J; junction bases unmatched: 9. DNA of the CDR3: TGCGCCAGCAGCCAAGGCCCCGGGACAGACCTCTATGGCTACACCTTC. As protein: CASSQGPGTDLYGYTF.

The rearrangement links TRBV6-6 to TRBJ2-1, with 12 bases lining up with TRBD1. V shed 5 bases, J shed 10 bases, and the junction held 9 bases outside the gene matches. Germline V gene data show CDR1 as MNHNY and CDR2 as SVGAGI (reference sequence). CDR3 size: 15 residues. CDR3 bases: TGTGCCAGCAGTACCGGGACAGGGGGCCTAGCGGAGCAGTTCTTC. Amino acid sequence: CASSTGTGGLAEQFF.

This clone was observed a few times. The rearrangement joins TRBV4-3 to TRBJ2-3, with D possibly being TRBD1 (6 bases). With 0 bases removed from V and 6 bases from J, the gap between germline ends came to 16 bases. Germline CDR1 and CDR2: LGHNA and YSLEER. The CDR3 is 16 residues long. In DNA form, the CDR3 reads TGCGCCAGCAGCCAAGATTCGGGGTCAGACAGGGATACGCAGTATTTT. It encodes CASSQDSGSDRDTQYF.

The rearrangement joins TRBV7-2 to TRBJ1-2, with D unresolved. Germline CDR1 is SGHTA and CDR2 is FQGNSA. Trimming cost V 4 bases and J 8 bases, with 20 bases left between them. CDR3 length equals 15 residues. DNA of the CDR3: TGTGCCAGCAGCTCCCCTAGGGCCGTAGAGAGAGGCTACACCTTC. As protein: CASSSPRAVERGYTF.

The CDR3 nucleotides read TGCGCCAGCAGCCTACAGGGTCTCGACACTGAAGCTTTCTTT. Its protein is CASSLQGLDTEAFF. V and J are TRBV5-1 and TRBJ1-1; D might be TRBD1 (6 bases). This CDR3 contains 14 residues. Trimming left V 4 bases short and J 3 bases short, with 13 bases between. Germline CDR1 reads SGHRS; CDR2 reads YFSETQ.

The chain uses TRBV6-5 and TRBJ1-5; TRBD1 aligns across 8 bases. V gave up 6 bases and J gave up 3 bases; unmatched junction bases: 4. CDR3 size: 14 residues. Germline-derived CDR1 and CDR2 are MNHEY and SVGAGI. CDR3 in amino acids: CASRPTGVNQPQHF. Written as DNA, the CDR3 is TGTGCCAGCAGGCCGACAGGGGTCAATCAGCCCCAGCATTTT.

V gene TRBV7-8 combines with J gene TRBJ2-1; D not certain. Trimming pared 0 bases from V and 8 bases from J, leaving 8 bases between. There are 13 residues in the CDR3. The germline gives CDR1 SGHVS, CDR2 FQNEAQ. In nucleotides, the CDR3 is TGTGCCAGCAGCTTAGCAGGGTTGGATGAGCAGTTCTTC. It yields the protein CASSLAGLDEQFF.

This chain joins TRBV14 and TRBJ2-2, with a possible D match to TRBD2 (6 bases). CDR3 length: 15 residues. Trimming left V 0 bases short and J 5 bases short, with 10 bases between. Germline assignment: CDR1 SGHDN and CDR2 FVKESK. DNA of the CDR3: TGTGCCAGCAGCCAAGAGAGGAGGGGTACCGGGGAGCTGTTTTTT. Translated, it gives CASSQERRGTGELFF.

The chain is built from TRBV7-3 and TRBJ2-1; the D is unclear. With 4 bases removed from V and 5 bases from J, the gap between germline ends came to 12 bases. The CDR3 length is 14 residues. CDR1 SGHTA and CDR2 FQGTGA come from the germline V gene. CDR3 sequence reads: CASSWTDDHNEQFF. CDR3 nucleotide sequence: TGTGCCAGCAGCTGGACCGACGATCACAATGAGCAGTTCTTC.

Only a few counts were recorded for this clone. The V and J genes are TRBV30 and TRBJ1-2, with 8 bases fitting TRBD1. The germline CDR1 and CDR2 sequences are GTSNPN and SVGIG (reference sequence). This CDR3 is 15 amino acids long. Trimming cost V 5 bases and J 4 bases; bases outside gene matches: 12. CDR3: CAWDSTGESGYGYTF. DNA for the CDR3: TGTGCCTGGGACTCGACAGGGGAGAGTGGCTATGGCTACACCTTC. Combining the CDR3 with reference TRBV30 and TRBJ1-2 gives the whole variable domain SQTIHQWPATLVQPVGSPLSLECTVEGTSNPNLYWYRQAAGRGLQLLFYSVGIGQISSEVPQNLSASRPQDRQFILSSKKLLLSDSGFYLCAWDSTGESGYGYTFGSGTRLTVV.

This rearrangement joins TRBV6-5 to TRBJ1-2, with no clear D. CDR3 length: 12 residues. V lost 5 bases and J 6 bases, leaving 10 bases between the germline ends. From germline, CDR1 is MNHEY and CDR2 SVGAGI. CDR3 sequence reads: CASSDWRDGYTF. CDR3 nucleotide sequence: TGTGCCAGCAGTGATTGGCGGGATGGCTACACCTTC.

A single count supports this clone. CDR3 nucleotides: TGTGCCTGGACTCTCACCAACTACGAGCAGTACTTC. This encodes CAWTLTNYEQYF. The V gene is TRBV30, the J gene TRBJ2-7; D gene uncertain. The CDR3 has 12 amino acids. V was trimmed by 4 bases and J by 3 bases, leaving 10 bases between them. The germline gives CDR1 GTSNPN, CDR2 SVGIG (reference sequence).

V gene TRBV19 combines with J gene TRBJ2-1; maybe TRBD2 (6 bases). Germline CDR1 is LNHDA and CDR2 is SQIVND (reference sequence). The CDR3 is made up of 18 amino acids. Trimming removed 0 bases at V and 7 bases at J, with 22 bases between. CDR3 sequence (DNA): TGTGCCAGTAGTATAGAAGCAGCCGGGGACTTTCTACTTAATGAGCAGTTCTTC. It is translated as CASSIEAAGDFLLNEQFF.